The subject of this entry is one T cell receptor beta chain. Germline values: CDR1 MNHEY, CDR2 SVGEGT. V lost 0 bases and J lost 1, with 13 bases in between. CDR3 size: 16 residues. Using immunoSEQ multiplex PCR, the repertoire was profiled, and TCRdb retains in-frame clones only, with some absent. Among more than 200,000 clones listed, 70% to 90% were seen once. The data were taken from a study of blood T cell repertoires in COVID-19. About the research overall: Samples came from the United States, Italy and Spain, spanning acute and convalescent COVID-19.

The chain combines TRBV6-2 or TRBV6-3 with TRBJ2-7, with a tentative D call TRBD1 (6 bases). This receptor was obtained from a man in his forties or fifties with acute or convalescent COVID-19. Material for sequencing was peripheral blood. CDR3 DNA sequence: TGTGCCAGCAGTTACTCGAGGGACAAGGGATCCTACGAGCAGTACTTC. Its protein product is CASSYSRDKGSYEQYF.